One and the same sample provided the 13 T cell receptor beta chains below, sequenced in a study of beta chain features in type 1 diabetes. Expressed TCRB transcripts got sequenced, as all isolated RNA was reverse transcribed. Measured with immunoSEQ multiplex PCR; TCRdb has only the in-frame clones, and not every one. The sample consists of 150,000 or so clones, around 8.7% of them appearing once. The sample taken for sequencing was central memory CD4+ T cells from blood. The receptors were gathered from a man younger than 35 in good health.

CDR3 DNA sequence: TGTGCCAGCAGCTCCCGGACAGGCACCGGGGAGCTGTTTTTT. This translates into CASSSRTGTGELFF. The chain is built from TRBV11-2 and TRBJ2-2; 7 bases fit TRBD1. Germline values: CDR1 SGHAT, CDR2 FQNNGV. J lost 4 bases, V lost 4 bases, and 3 bases had no gene match. The CDR3 runs 14 residues.

The rearrangement links TRBV16 to TRBJ2-2; no firm D call. V lost 0 bases to trimming and J lost 1 base, with 3 bases between them. This CDR3 is 14 amino acids long. Per germline, CDR1 KGHSY and CDR2 FQNENV. Here the CDR3 reads CASSQSRNTGELFF. CDR3 coding DNA: TGTGCCAGCAGCCAATCCCGGAACACCGGGGAGCTGTTTTTT. The whole variable domain, remainder taken from reference TRBV16 and TRBJ2-2, is GEEVAQTPKHLVRGEGQKAKLYCAPIKGHSYVFWYQQVLKNEFKFLISFQNENVFDETGMPKERFSAKCLPNSPCSLEIQATKLEDSAVYFCASSQSRNTGELFFGEGSRLTVL.

The chain joins TRBV5-4 to TRBJ2-3; 9 nucleotides align to TRBD2. Germline V gene lookup returns CDR1 SGHNT and CDR2 YYREEE (reference sequence). The CDR3 covers 15 residues. The trim removed 5 bases at V and 2 bases at J, leaving 6 bases unmatched. CDR3 protein: CASSQSSGVTDTQYF. The CDR3 coding sequence is TGTGCCAGCAGTCAATCTAGCGGGGTCACAGATACGCAGTATTTT.

The table lists this clone with a few counts. This chain links TRBV30 with TRBJ2-5, with D tentatively TRBD1 (5 bases). The CDR3 is 14 amino acids. Germline V lookup: CDR1 GTSNPN, CDR2 SVGIG (reference sequence). V was cut by 2 bases and J by 4 bases, with 14 bases left in between. The CDR3 is CAWSIRVAAETQYF. Written as DNA, the CDR3 is TGTGCCTGGAGTATCAGGGTCGCTGCAGAGACCCAGTACTTC.

The chain combines TRBV29-1 with TRBJ1-4; tentative D call: TRBD1 (5 bases). Per germline, CDR1 SQVTM and CDR2 ANQGSEA. This CDR3 is 14 amino acids long. V shed 7 bases and J shed 7 bases, with 19 bases lying between them. The CDR3 nucleotides are TGCAGCGCATCAGGTTTGGGGGGTGCTGAAAAACTGTTTTTT. The encoded protein is CSASGLGGAEKLFF.

V and J are TRBV4-3 and TRBJ2-3; possibly TRBD2 for D (7 bases). CDR3 size: 13 residues. Trimming removed 4 bases at V and 5 bases at J, with 10 bases between. CDR1 and CDR2 (germline): LGHNA, YSLEER. Written as DNA, the CDR3 is TGCGCCAGCAGCCGGGGGGGCCAAGATACGCAGTATTTT. Amino acids: CASSRGGQDTQYF.

This clone was counted between two and nine times. V and J are TRBV7-2 and TRBJ1-4; no clear D. The germline CDR1 and CDR2 sequences are SGHTA and FQGNSA. The CDR3 length is 14 residues. Trimming stripped 5 bases from V and 5 bases from J, with 12 bases between. The CDR3 sequence: CASSGTGGNEKLFF. DNA for the CDR3: TGTGCCAGCAGCGGAACCGGCGGAAATGAAAAACTGTTTTTT.

This clone was observed a handful of times. This sequence joins TRBV7-2 and TRBJ2-7; TRBD2 aligns across 11 bases. J gave up 5 bases and V 5 bases, and 8 bases lay outside the gene matches. The CDR3 contains 15 residues. Per germline, CDR1 SGHTA and CDR2 FQGNSA. The CDR3 loop reads CASSPSGGIRNEQYF. As DNA, the CDR3 is TGTGCCAGCAGCCCTAGCGGGGGGATTAGAAACGAGCAGTACTTC. Complete variable domain (other parts from reference TRBV7-2 and TRBJ2-7): GAGVSQSPSNKVTEKGKDVELRCDPISGHTALYWYRQSLGQGLEFLIYFQGNSAPDKSGLPSDRFSAERTGGSVSTLTIQRTQQEDSAVYLCASSPSGGIRNEQYFGPGTRLTVT.

J is TRBJ1-5 and V is TRBV4-3; tentatively, D is TRBD1 (5 bases). The germline gives CDR1 LGHNA, CDR2 YSLEER. The CDR3 length is 15 residues. The germline V and J ends were trimmed by 3 bases and 3 bases, with 12 bases remaining between them. CDR3 DNA: TGCGCCAGCAGCCAGAACCGGGACTACAATCAGCCCCAGCATTTT. It specifies CASSQNRDYNQPQHF.

This clone came up a few times. A junction boundary mismatches the germline segment, possibly from a read error. The V gene is TRBV18, the J gene TRBJ2-1, with 8 nucleotides matching TRBD2. This CDR3 spans 13 amino acids. Germline V gives CDR1 KGHSH, CDR2 LQKENI. The CDR3 DNA reads as TGTGCCACCTCAAACGGGGGGGACAATGAGCAGTTCTTC. It translates to CATSNGGDNEQFF.

The chain carries TRBV9 and TRBJ2-2; 11 nucleotides agree with TRBD2. The CDR3 extends over 16 amino acids. CDR1 and CDR2 from the germline V gene are SGDLS and YYNGEE. The V gene end was trimmed by 4 bases and the J gene end by 6 bases; junction bases not matched to a gene: 8. In DNA, the CDR3 is TGTGCCAGCAGCCCTCGGACTAGCGGGTTCTCCGGGGAGCTGTTTTTT. Residues: CASSPRTSGFSGELFF.

This clone came up a few times. This rearrangement joins TRBV4-2 to TRBJ1-2, with D hard to call. CDR3 length equals 16 residues. Per the germline V gene, CDR1 is LGHNA and CDR2 is YNFKEQ. The V gene lost 0 bases and the J gene lost 0 bases, with 11 bases spanning the gap. The chain's CDR3 is CASSQEALAANYGYTF. The CDR3 coding sequence is TGTGCCAGCAGCCAAGAGGCCCTTGCAGCTAACTATGGCTACACCTTC.

There are a few counts of this clone. The chain has TRBV6-5 and TRBJ1-6; TRBD1 aligns across 8 bases. The V segment lost 2 bases and the J segment 14 bases; nucleotides outside the gene matches: 8. CDR3 length: 14 amino acids. In germline, CDR1 is MNHEY, CDR2 SVGAGI. Here the CDR3 reads CASSYEQGGGALHF. The DNA for the CDR3 is TGTGCCAGCAGTTACGAACAGGGGGGTGGGGCCCTCCACTTT.